The 16 T cell receptor beta chains below all came from one sample that was sequenced in a study of blood T cells in healthy people across ages (dated by TCRdb to about 2015). The library was obtained by 5' RACE. Data came from an Illumina HiSeq 2500. A second PCR of roughly 7 to 12 cycles was performed with a sample-barcoded 5' primer and a J-beta primer mix. TCRdb ran its own pipeline on the public reads, namely fastp trimming at Q25 and MiXCR clone calling, and kept in-frame beta chains. Duplicate CDR3 protein sequences are folded into a single record with the most common DNA and genes. Across this sample there are about 1.5 million distinct CDR3 sequences, with under 55% seen only once. Around 4% of the sample lies in the top ten. The sequencing input was blood. The receptors shown here come from a woman between 18 and 29 years old in good health.

The CDR3 DNA is TGTGCCAGCAGCTTAGCGTATAGCCTTGCAACTAATGAAAAACTGTTTTTT. This codes for CASSLAYSLATNEKLFF. The chain has TRBV7-9 and TRBJ1-4; D is unresolved. V lost 0 bases, J lost 0 bases, and 11 bases lay in between. Germline V gene lookup returns CDR1 SEHNR and CDR2 FQNEAQ (reference sequence). CDR3 length equals 17 residues.

There are a few counts of this clonotype. The chain carries TRBV5-1 and TRBJ2-7; 12 nucleotides match TRBD2. The germline gives CDR1 SGHRS, CDR2 YFSETQ. V was clipped by 3 bases and J by 2 bases; unmatched bases: 6. This CDR3 has 16 amino acids. CDR3 sequence: CASSWGLAGATYEQYF. CDR3 sequence (DNA): TGCGCCAGCAGCTGGGGACTAGCGGGCGCTACCTACGAGCAGTACTTC.

The chain uses TRBV27 and TRBJ2-1; D is perhaps TRBD2 (5 bases). V dropped 6 bases and J dropped 0 bases, with 18 bases sitting between them. The CDR3 extends over 17 amino acids. The germline V gene encodes CDR1 MNHEY and CDR2 SMNVEV (reference sequence). The CDR3 sequence is CASRTDWQISSYNEQFF. CDR3 DNA: TGTGCCAGCAGGACGGACTGGCAAATAAGCTCCTACAATGAGCAGTTCTTC.

This clonotype came up a few times. The chain has TRBV6-1 and TRBJ1-5; 9 nucleotides match TRBD1. CDR3 size: 16 residues. The V segment lost 8 bases and the J segment 4 bases; nucleotides outside the gene matches: 12. Germline CDR1 is MNHNS and CDR2 is SASEGT. The CDR3 is CASQFATGGGNQPQHF. For the CDR3, the DNA is TGTGCCAGCCAATTCGCTACAGGGGGCGGGAATCAGCCCCAGCATTTT.

The chain is built from TRBV27 and TRBJ2-3; 9 positions agree with TRBD2. The ends lost 5 bases at V and 4 bases at J; junction bases unmatched: 19. Germline values: CDR1 MNHEY, CDR2 SMNVEV (reference sequence). There are 19 residues in the CDR3. The CDR3 DNA reads as TGTGCCAGCAGTGCCCGGATAGCGGGGGTCTACCACACGGCAGATACGCAGTATTTT. Translating gives CASSARIAGVYHTADTQYF.

The rearrangement joins TRBV30 to TRBJ2-2; 8 bases line up with TRBD1. The CDR3 length is 16 residues. The V gene's germline CDR1 is GTSNPN and CDR2 SVGIG (reference sequence). V trimming: 3 bases; J trimming: 7 bases; junction bases outside the gene matches: 13. The CDR3 is CAWSMLGAGGVGELFF. The CDR3 region has the DNA TGTGCCTGGAGCATGTTGGGGGCAGGGGGCGTCGGGGAGCTGTTTTTT.

The CDR3 nucleotides are TGTGCCAGCAGCTTGGGGACTAGCTTTAGATTTGAGACCCAGTACTTC. It yields the protein CASSLGTSFRFETQYF. J is TRBJ2-7 and V is TRBV11-2, with TRBD2 matching over 9 bases. The J call is uncertain, as TRBJ2-5 better fits the DNA end. The CDR3 covers 16 residues. CDR1 and CDR2 from the germline V gene are SGHAT and FQNNGV.

Only a few counts were recorded for this clonotype. The rearrangement links TRBV21-1 to TRBJ2-5. TRBV21-1 is given as a pseudogene. CDR3 length: 16 amino acids. This CDR3 is CASSIRRPIYQETQYF. In nucleotides, the CDR3 is TGTGCCAGCAGCATACGGAGACCGATTTACCAAGAGACCCAGTACTTC.

This clonotype was seen more than once but under ten times. The chain uses TRBV27 and TRBJ1-4; TRBD1 might be the D (5 bases). The CDR3 is made up of 16 amino acids. Germline CDR1 and CDR2: MNHEY and SMNVEV (reference sequence). V was pared by 6 bases and J by 0 bases, with 14 bases between. CDR3 residues: CASSRARVSTNEKLFF. CDR3 nucleotide sequence: TGTGCCAGCAGCCGCGCCAGGGTATCAACTAATGAAAAACTGTTTTTT.

This clonotype was counted only a few times. The rearrangement joins TRBV7-6 to TRBJ2-1; D ambiguous. Germline CDR1 is SGHVS and CDR2 is FNYEAQ. The length of the CDR3 is 17 residues. Trimming removed 7 bases from V and 0 bases from J, with 19 bases in between. The CDR3 loop reads CASTPGRALLSYNEQFF. DNA of the CDR3: TGTGCCAGCACGCCAGGTCGAGCCTTACTCTCCTACAATGAGCAGTTCTTC.

The table lists this clonotype with a few counts. The chain has TRBV25-1 and TRBJ1-1; 9 nucleotides align to TRBD1. CDR1 is MGHDK and CDR2 is SYGVNS in the germline V gene. Trimming at V came to 7 bases and at J to 5 bases, leaving 5 bases not matched to a gene. The CDR3 spans 13 residues. In nucleotides, the CDR3 is TGTGCCAGCAAACAGGGGGCGGGGACTGAAGCTTTCTTT. Translation gives CASKQGAGTEAFF.

The chain uses TRBV12-3 or TRBV12-4 and TRBJ2-7, with D possibly being TRBD1 or TRBD2 (5 bases each). The last part of the DNA fits TRBJ2-5 better; the J call may be wrong. The CDR3 extends over 14 amino acids. The CDR3 DNA follows: TGTGCCAGCAGTTTCAATCAGGGAGCGGAGACCCAGTACTTC. Translation gives CASSFNQGAETQYF.

In its sample, this clonotype was seen a few times. The V call is TRBV28, the J call TRBJ2-7; 10 positions agree with TRBD2. With 3 bases clipped from V and 3 bases from J, the junction kept 11 bases outside the gene matches. Germline V CDR1 and CDR2: MDHEN, SYDVKM. The CDR3 consists of 17 residues. CDR3 nucleotides: TGTGCCAGCAGTTTGTTAGCGGGAGGCAGCCCGAGCTACGAGCAGTACTTC. Translating it yields CASSLLAGGSPSYEQYF.

The V and J genes are TRBV7-9 and TRBJ2-7; D is possibly TRBD2 (5 bases). V was trimmed by 3 bases and J by 5 bases, leaving 17 bases between them. Germline V gene data show CDR1 as SEHNR and CDR2 as FQNEAQ (reference sequence). The length of the CDR3 is 15 residues. CDR3 coding DNA: TGTGCCAGCAGCTTGCCCCCTGAGGGAACCGACGAGCAGTACTTC. Protein product: CASSLPPEGTDEQYF.

This clonotype was detected a few times. This chain links TRBV12-5 with TRBJ1-5; the D gene is possibly TRBD1 (5 bases). Trimming took off 8 bases at V and 6 bases at J, with 17 bases between the two ends. This CDR3 has 14 residues. Germline V gene sequence: CDR1 LGHNT, CDR2 FRNRAP. CDR3 region: CASSIAGRAQPQHF. CDR3 coding DNA: TGTGCTAGTTCCATTGCGGGCAGGGCTCAGCCCCAGCATTTT.

Of note for this clonotype: The junction does not match germline at one end; this may be a read error. The J gene is TRBJ2-1, the V gene TRBV20-1; weak D call: TRBD2 (5 bases). The J call may be faulty, since TRBJ2-7 better matches the DNA end. The CDR3 is 11 amino acids. Germline V lookup: CDR1 DFQATT, CDR2 SNEGSKA (reference sequence). DNA of the CDR3: TGCAGGGCTAGCTCCTACAATGAGCAGTACTTC. Translation gives CRASSYNEQYF.